Below, 3 T cell receptor beta chains from the same sample are listed, as sequenced in a study of blood T cell repertoires in COVID-19. Measured with immunoSEQ multiplex PCR; TCRdb has only the in-frame clones, and not every one. The repertoire holds over 90,000 clones, roughly 84% seen once, with over 10% in the top ten. The specimen was peripheral blood. These receptors all come from a woman aged 60 to 75 in a cohort sampled during active or convalescent COVID-19.

The table lists this clone with a few counts. CDR3 amino acids: CASSYAGTGSAFF. CDR3 bases: TGTGCCAGCAGTTACGCGGGGACAGGGAGCGCTTTCTTT. The chain recombines TRBV6-5 with TRBJ1-1; TRBD1 matches at 9 bases. The germline CDR1 and CDR2 sequences are MNHEY and SVGAGI. V dropped 2 bases and J dropped 11; count of bases not matched to a gene: 6. The CDR3 has 13 residues.

This sequence joins TRBV5-4 and TRBJ1-4, with a weak D call TRBD1 (6 bases). The germline V and J ends were trimmed by 3 bases and 8 bases, with 14 bases remaining between them. Per the germline V gene, CDR1 is SGHNT and CDR2 is YYREEE (reference sequence). The CDR3 extends over 14 amino acids. This CDR3 reads CASSSRGLEEKLFF. CDR3 nucleotide sequence: TGTGCCAGCAGCTCCAGGGGTTTGGAGGAAAAACTGTTTTTT.

V is TRBV6-2 or TRBV6-3 and J is TRBJ1-5, with 9 bases identical to TRBD1. After removal of 4 bases from V and 2 bases from J, the junction contained 6 bases not matched to a gene. The CDR3 extends over 16 amino acids. Germline V gene data show CDR1 as MNHEY and CDR2 as SVGEGT. CDR3 sequence: CASSSGTGLRNQPQHF. DNA of the CDR3: TGTGCCAGCAGTTCCGGGACAGGGTTGCGCAATCAGCCCCAGCATTTT.